This T cell receptor gamma chain was captured in a study of Vδ1+ human thymocytes. Study-wide results and limits: Thymic TRG and TRD repertoires appeared highly polyclonal.

Germline lookup yields CDR1 EGSTGY and CDR2 YDSYTSSV. The CDR3 sequence is 14 residues long. Sequences come from RNA converted to cDNA by reverse transcription. The CDR3 regions were amplified by multiplex PCR from V-gene primers to a constant-region primer. TCRdb reprocessed the multiplex PCR reads through CATT. The sample shows tens of thousands of gamma-chain clones, around 13% of them seen only once. In its sample, this clone was seen a few times. Its antigen is still unknown. An end of the junction differs from the germline gene, which may be a read error. This chain uses TRGV4 with TRGJ1 or TRGJ2. Source material: Vdelta1+ gamma-delta thymocytes from the thymus. As for subset: FACS-sorted CD3+ TCRalphabeta- TCRVdelta1+ TCRVdelta2- thymocytes. The receptor was derived from a child younger than two who had congenital heart surgery. The CDR3 coding sequence is TGTGCCACCTGGAATGGGTCAGGGGGGTATAAGAAACTCTTT. This encodes CATWNGSGGYKKLF.